A selection of T cell receptor beta chains follows, all from one sample in a study of cytomegalovirus exposure and HLA in healthy donors. TCRdb's copy holds only in-frame clones and misses some; the assay was immunoSEQ multiplex PCR. This sample has about 130,000 clones, with about 82% found just once. The sample consisted of PBMCs. The source is a boy aged 10-17 years in good health and CMV-seronegative. CDR3s include the opening cysteine and the closing phenylalanine or tryptophan. Each record gives: CDR3 DNA, CDR3 protein, V gene, clone size, J gene, D gene. The D gene is left open where the match is weak. Clone size is stated in some rows and not others, as once, few, many or a class when expanded.

CDR3 DNA: TGTGCCTGTTTAGTGATCTTGAATGAAAAACTGTTTTTT
CDR3 protein: CACLVILNEKLFF
V gene: TRBV30
clone size: NA
J gene: TRBJ1-4
D gene: NA

CDR3 DNA: TGTGCCTGGAGTGTAATCACAGGGGCAACCTACGAGCAGTACTTC
CDR3 protein: CAWSVITGATYEQYF
V gene: TRBV30
clone size: NA
J gene: TRBJ2-7
D gene: TRBD1

CDR3 DNA: TGCGCCAGCAGCTTGGGTGCGGCTCCCTACGAGCAGTACTTC
CDR3 protein: CASSLGAAPYEQYF
V gene: TRBV5-1
clone size: NA
J gene: TRBJ2-7
D gene: NA

CDR3 DNA: TGTGCCAGCACCGGGACAGGGCTGAATCAGCCCCAGCATTTT
CDR3 protein: CASTGTGLNQPQHF
V gene: TRBV19
clone size: NA
J gene: TRBJ1-5
D gene: TRBD1

CDR3 DNA: TGTGCCAGCAGTGAATCGCGGAAGGCGAACACCGGGGAGCTGTTTTTT
CDR3 protein: CASSESRKANTGELFF
V gene: TRBV25-1
clone size: NA
J gene: TRBJ2-2
D gene: NA

CDR3 DNA: TGTGCCTGGACCGGGACTTCTGCCTACGAGCAGTACTTC
CDR3 protein: CAWTGTSAYEQYF
V gene: TRBV30
clone size: NA
J gene: TRBJ2-7
D gene: NA

CDR3 DNA: TGTGCCAGCAGTGTTTACAGGAAAGAGACCCAGTACTTC
CDR3 protein: CASSVYRKETQYF
V gene: TRBV6-1
clone size: NA
J gene: TRBJ2-5
D gene: NA

CDR3 DNA: TGTGCCAGCAGTGGTTCCCAGGGTATATACAATCAGCCCCAGCATTTT
CDR3 protein: CASSGSQGIYNQPQHF
V gene: TRBV6-1
clone size: NA
J gene: TRBJ1-5
D gene: NA

CDR3 DNA: TGTGCCAGCAGCCCACCGGGCACCGGGGAGCTGTTTTTT
CDR3 protein: CASSPPGTGELFF
V gene: TRBV11-2
clone size: NA
J gene: TRBJ2-2
D gene: NA

CDR3 DNA: TGTGCCAGCATCCCCAAAGGGGTATCTAACTCCTACGAGCAGTACTTC
CDR3 protein: CASIPKGVSNSYEQYF
V gene: TRBV7-2
clone size: once
J gene: TRBJ2-7
D gene: NA

CDR3 DNA: TGTGCCAGCAGCCCTCCCCTGGACAGCCATGGCTACACCTTC
CDR3 protein: CASSPPLDSHGYTF
V gene: TRBV7-9
clone size: few
J gene: TRBJ1-2
D gene: NA

CDR3 DNA: TGCAGCGTTGTGGGCAGTAACACTGAAGCTTTCTTT
CDR3 protein: CSVVGSNTEAFF
V gene: TRBV29-1
clone size: once
J gene: TRBJ1-1
D gene: NA

CDR3 DNA: TGTGCCTGGAGTGTCGGACAGGGTTATGGGGAGCTGTTTTTT
CDR3 protein: CAWSVGQGYGELFF
V gene: TRBV30
clone size: few
J gene: TRBJ2-2
D gene: TRBD1

CDR3 DNA: TGCGCCAGCAGCGGGGACTCCGGCTTAGGAGAAGCTTTCTTT
CDR3 protein: CASSGDSGLGEAFF
V gene: TRBV5-1
clone size: NA
J gene: TRBJ1-1
D gene: NA

CDR3 DNA: TGTGCCAGCAGTTACGTTGGCAGTAAGTACGAGCAGTACTTC
CDR3 protein: CASSYVGSKYEQYF
V gene: TRBV6-5
clone size: NA
J gene: TRBJ2-7
D gene: NA

CDR3 DNA: TGTGCCAGCGGATTTACAGGGGGGCAAAAACTGTTTTTT
CDR3 protein: CASGFTGGQKLFF
V gene: TRBV27
clone size: NA
J gene: TRBJ1-4
D gene: TRBD1

CDR3 DNA: TGTGCCAGCAGTCCGGACAGCGCTAACACTGAAGCTTTCTTT
CDR3 protein: CASSPDSANTEAFF
V gene: TRBV27
clone size: NA
J gene: TRBJ1-1
D gene: NA

CDR3 DNA: TGTGCCAGCAGCCTCTTTGTGAGCTCCTACAATGAGCAGTTCTTC
CDR3 protein: CASSLFVSSYNEQFF
V gene: TRBV5-4
clone size: NA
J gene: TRBJ2-1
D gene: NA

CDR3 DNA: TGTGCCAGCAGTTCGAATAGCGGATTTTACAATGAGCAGTTCTTC
CDR3 protein: CASSSNSGFYNEQFF
V gene: TRBV27
clone size: NA
J gene: TRBJ2-1
D gene: NA

CDR3 DNA: TGTGCCAGCAGTCGCGGACTGTCCACAGATACGCAGTATTTT
CDR3 protein: CASSRGLSTDTQYF
V gene: TRBV27
clone size: NA
J gene: TRBJ2-3
D gene: NA

CDR3 DNA: TGTGCCAGCAGCTTAGTCGGTGTGGCAGGGCAGGTGGGAAACACCATATATTTT
CDR3 protein: CASSLVGVAGQVGNTIYF
V gene: TRBV7-6
clone size: NA
J gene: TRBJ1-3
D gene: NA

CDR3 DNA: TGTGCCAGCAGTCCTCCGGGACTGACCTACGAGCAGTACTTC
CDR3 protein: CASSPPGLTYEQYF
V gene: TRBV6-5
clone size: few
J gene: TRBJ2-7
D gene: NA

CDR3 DNA: TGCGCCAGCAGCTTCGGGACAGGGGGCGACGAGCAGTACTTC
CDR3 protein: CASSFGTGGDEQYF
V gene: TRBV5-1
clone size: NA
J gene: TRBJ2-7
D gene: TRBD1

CDR3 DNA: TGTGCCAGCAGCGCGAGGGACAGGGACCAGCTCCAGCATTTT
CDR3 protein: CASSARDRDQLQHF
V gene: TRBV9
clone size: NA
J gene: TRBJ1-5
D gene: TRBD1

CDR3 DNA: TGTGCCAGCAGCCGGACAGGGGGCTACGAGCAGTACTTC
CDR3 protein: CASSRTGGYEQYF
V gene: TRBV27
clone size: NA
J gene: TRBJ2-7
D gene: TRBD1

CDR3 DNA: TGTGCCAGCAGCCAAGGGATAGCGGGAGATAGGAGCGGGGAGACCCAGTACTTC
CDR3 protein: CASSQGIAGDRSGETQYF
V gene: TRBV4-2
clone size: NA
J gene: TRBJ2-5
D gene: TRBD2

CDR3 DNA: TGTGCCAGCAGCCGGACTAGCGATGGCACAGATACGCAGTATTTT
CDR3 protein: CASSRTSDGTDTQYF
V gene: TRBV5-6
clone size: NA
J gene: TRBJ2-3
D gene: TRBD2

CDR3 DNA: TGCGCCAGCACCAGAGGGGGAGACGGTGGGTGCAATCAGCCCCAGCATTTT
CDR3 protein: CASTRGGDGGCNQPQHF
V gene: TRBV10-1
clone size: NA
J gene: TRBJ1-5
D gene: NA

CDR3 DNA: TGCAGCGCCGGACAGGCGTCTAGAGAAAAACTGTTTTTT
CDR3 protein: CSAGQASREKLFF
V gene: TRBV29-1
clone size: NA
J gene: TRBJ1-4
D gene: TRBD1

CDR3 DNA: TGTGCCATCAGGGGCCCTCGGGGGGGCGATACTTACGGGGAGCTGTTTTTT
CDR3 protein: CAIRGPRGGDTYGELFF
V gene: TRBV10-3
clone size: NA
J gene: TRBJ2-2
D gene: TRBD2

CDR3 DNA: TGTGCCAGCAGCTTAGGGTCTAGCGGGTCTCAAGAGACCCAGTACTTC
CDR3 protein: CASSLGSSGSQETQYF
V gene: TRBV7-2
clone size: few
J gene: TRBJ2-5
D gene: TRBD2

CDR3 DNA: TGTGCCAGCAGCTCGCGGAGGCCCTACGATACGCAGTATTTT
CDR3 protein: CASSSRRPYDTQYF
V gene: TRBV7-8
clone size: NA
J gene: TRBJ2-3
D gene: NA

CDR3 DNA: TGTGCCAGCAGTTACCAGGGGGCCAACGTCCTGACTTTC
CDR3 protein: CASSYQGANVLTF
V gene: TRBV27
clone size: NA
J gene: TRBJ2-6
D gene: NA

CDR3 DNA: TGCGCCAGCAGCCAGGGGACTATGAACACCGGGGAGCTGTTTTTT
CDR3 protein: CASSQGTMNTGELFF
V gene: TRBV4-3
clone size: NA
J gene: TRBJ2-2
D gene: TRBD2

CDR3 DNA: TGTGCCAGCAGTTCGGACGCGGGAAGATTCTATGGCTACACCTTC
CDR3 protein: CASSSDAGRFYGYTF
V gene: TRBV27
clone size: few
J gene: TRBJ1-2
D gene: NA

CDR3 DNA: TGTGCCAGCAGTCAGAGACAGGGAGGTAGGGAGACCCAGTACTTC
CDR3 protein: CASSQRQGGRETQYF
V gene: TRBV6-1
clone size: few
J gene: TRBJ2-5
D gene: NA

CDR3 DNA: TGTGCCAGCAGCCGAATGACAGGGCAAGAGACCCAGTACTTC
CDR3 protein: CASSRMTGQETQYF
V gene: TRBV5-4
clone size: NA
J gene: TRBJ2-5
D gene: TRBD1